One sample yielded the 10 T cell receptor beta chains listed below, sequenced in a study of cytomegalovirus exposure and HLA in healthy donors. Researchers ran the PCR with 60 Vbeta and 13 Jbeta primers. The assay was immunoSEQ multiplex PCR, and TCRdb's table has in-frame clones only and misses some. The sample contains some 110,000 clones, just under 70% of which appear only once. Sequences were obtained from PBMCs. These receptors originate from a man in his thirties or forties in good health and CMV-seropositive.

The rearrangement joins TRBV18 to TRBJ2-2; D ambiguous. The germline gives CDR1 KGHSH, CDR2 LQKENI. V was pared by 3 bases and J by 6 bases, with 17 bases between. The CDR3 length is 16 residues. The CDR3 protein is CASSPDLLRSPGELFF. CDR3 nucleotides: TGTGCCAGCTCACCCGACCTCCTTCGGAGCCCCGGGGAGCTGTTTTTT.

Only one count was recorded for this clone. This sequence joins TRBV5-4 and TRBJ1-2; D perhaps matches TRBD1 (6 bases). V was cut by 0 bases and J by 5 bases, with 17 bases left in between. This CDR3 is 16 amino acids long. Looked up from germline, CDR1 is SGHNT and CDR2 is YYREEE (reference sequence). The CDR3 sequence is CASSLGGSGATYGYTF. The CDR3 DNA is TGTGCCAGCAGCTTGGGTGGGTCAGGGGCGACATATGGCTACACCTTC.

The chain carries TRBV28 and TRBJ2-1; TRBD2 aligns across 7 bases. This CDR3 spans 15 amino acids. The V gene end was trimmed by 6 bases and the J gene end by 4 bases; junction bases not matched to a gene: 9. In germline, CDR1 is MDHEN, CDR2 SYDVKM. The CDR3 spells CASSGGGEAYNEQFF. CDR3 bases: TGTGCCAGCAGCGGCGGGGGAGAGGCTTACAATGAGCAGTTCTTC.

The V and J genes are TRBV7-9 and TRBJ2-3, with D unresolved. Germline CDR1 and CDR2: SEHNR and FQNEAQ (reference sequence). The V and J ends lost 0 bases and 5 bases respectively, with 9 bases between them. This CDR3 has 14 residues. CDR3 in amino acids: CASSLAKSGDTQYF. The CDR3 nucleotides read TGTGCCAGCAGCTTAGCGAAGTCCGGAGATACGCAGTATTTT.

V and J are TRBV6-5 and TRBJ1-1; 8 nucleotides line up with TRBD1. This CDR3 is built from 13 residues. The germline V gene has CDR1 MNHEY and CDR2 SVGAGI. The trim removed 5 bases at V and 7 bases at J, leaving 6 bases unmatched. The CDR3 loop reads CASSPGQGLEAFF. CDR3 coding DNA: TGTGCCAGCAGTCCCGGACAGGGCCTTGAAGCTTTCTTT.

The gene calls are TRBV6-6 and TRBJ1-2; D perhaps matches TRBD1 (6 bases). CDR1 and CDR2 (germline): MNHNY, SVGAGI (reference sequence). Trimming shortened V by 2 bases and J by 6 bases, and 10 bases separated the two germline ends. This CDR3 is built from 13 residues. The CDR3 reads CASSYDRWDGYTF. For the CDR3, the DNA is TGTGCCAGCAGTTACGACAGGTGGGATGGCTACACCTTC.

The chain is built from TRBV11-2 and TRBJ1-1; D not certain. V lost 3 bases to trimming and J lost 6 bases, with 8 bases between them. The germline CDR1 and CDR2 sequences are SGHAT and FQNNGV. The CDR3 sequence is 12 residues long. The CDR3 DNA is TGTGCCAGCAGCTTCGTGGCCCCTGAAGCTTTCTTT. This translates into CASSFVAPEAFF.

This clone came up once. The chain combines TRBV4-1 with TRBJ1-1; a weak D match, TRBD1 (5 bases). V gave up 3 bases and J gave up 2 bases, with 19 bases separating them. This CDR3 region has 17 residues. Germline CDR1 is MGHRA and CDR2 is YSYEKL. CDR3 coding DNA: TGCGCCAGCAGCCATTTGGGGCGAACAAGGGGAAACACTGAAGCTTTCTTT. Encoded protein: CASSHLGRTRGNTEAFF.

The chain recombines TRBV7-2 with TRBJ2-7; possibly TRBD1 for D (6 bases). CDR1 is SGHTA and CDR2 is FQGNSA in the germline V gene. V dropped 5 bases and J dropped 3 bases, with 11 bases sitting between them. The CDR3 is made up of 13 amino acids. This CDR3 is CASSPGHLYEQYV. In DNA, the CDR3 is TGTGCCAGCAGCCCGGGACACCTCTACGAGCAGTACGTC.

The chain combines TRBV13 with TRBJ2-3; tentatively, D is TRBD1 (5 bases). Between the trimmed V and J ends, which lost 5 bases and 5 bases, there was a span of 14 bases. The germline CDR1 and CDR2 sequences are PRHDT and FYEKMQ (reference sequence). The CDR3 is made up of 14 amino acids. CDR3 region: CASSPPGPEDTQYF. The CDR3 coding sequence is TGTGCCAGCAGCCCACCAGGGCCGGAAGATACGCAGTATTTT.